This TCR beta chain stems from a study of Ad26.COV2.S vaccination and SARS-CoV-2 variants. Study information: Enrollment placed the donor in the COV1001 Ad26.COV2.S trial arm. The vaccine Ad26.COV2.S was put into the muscle once, or twice with 56 days between.

Germline V gives CDR1 MDHEN, CDR2 SYDVKM. With 4 bases clipped from V and 6 bases from J, the junction kept 14 bases outside the gene matches. This CDR3 spans 17 amino acids. Libraries were prepared by immunoSEQ multiplex PCR; TCRdb keeps only in-frame clonotypes and omits some of them. The data contain 200,000 to 300,000 clones, 70% to 90% of them singletons. Broader study findings: Breadth of non-spike TCRs did not differ between vaccinees and placebo recipients.

This clone was observed a single time. What it binds is unknown. Described treatment: some 19 received Ad26.COV2.S at low or high dose, single or two shots; several received placebo; per-sample allocation not given. Collection of the samples took place on day 63 after the first injection of vaccine or placebo. The receptor was derived from a person aged 18-65 years who received the Ad26.COV2.S COVID-19 vaccine or a placebo. The specimen comprised peripheral blood, sampled in a trial of Ad26.COV2.S vaccine versus placebo. V gene TRBV28 combines with J gene TRBJ2-2; 7 nucleotides match TRBD1. CDR3 sequence reads: CASSSPGGQLVAGELFF. The CDR3, as DNA: TGTGCCAGCAGTTCCCCAGGGGGTCAATTGGTTGCCGGGGAGCTGTTTTTT.